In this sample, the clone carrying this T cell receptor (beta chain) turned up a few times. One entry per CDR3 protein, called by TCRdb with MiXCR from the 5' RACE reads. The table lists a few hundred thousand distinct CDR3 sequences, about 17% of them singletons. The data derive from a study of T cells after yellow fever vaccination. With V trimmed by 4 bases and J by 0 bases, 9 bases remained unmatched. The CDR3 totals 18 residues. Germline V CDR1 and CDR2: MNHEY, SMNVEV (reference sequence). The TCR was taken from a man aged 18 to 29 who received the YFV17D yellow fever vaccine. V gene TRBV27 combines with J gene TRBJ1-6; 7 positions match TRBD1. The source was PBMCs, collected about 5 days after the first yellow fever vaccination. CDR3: CASSSLGGTVSYNSPLHF. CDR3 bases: TGTGCCAGCAGTTCCTTAGGAGGGACAGTCTCCTATAATTCACCCCTCCACTTT.